This T cell receptor (beta chain) was identified during a study of shared clonotypes between healthy human individuals. Concerning this clone itself: Its cognate antigen is unknown.

General study results and limits: It was the non-shared clonotypes that had lower generation probabilities than clonotypes shared by all four donors. Few donors restricted represented genetic and exposure-history diversity.

From germline, CDR1 is MDHEN and CDR2 SYDVKM. This CDR3 is 18 amino acids long. Trimming cost V 6 bases and J 5 bases; bases outside gene matches: 16. For each subset, genomic DNA was distributed in equal portions over several immunoSEQ plates. Profiling relied on immunoSEQ multiplex PCR, and the TCRdb table lists in-frame clones only, not all of them. Counted here are some 2 million clones, about 95% occurring once; the ten biggest clones make up more than 0.95%. It was CD45RO-negative cells, positively selected for CCR7, that made up naive CD8 cells, with terminally differentiated effector memory CD45RA+ cells excluded. Every contributor of samples was a Caucasian grown-up residing in Nashville, Tennessee.

The chain is built from TRBV28 and TRBJ2-3; 11 bases align to TRBD2. The TCR comes from a man aged 18-30 years in good health. Specimen: naive CD8+ T cells sorted from blood. CDR3 bases: TGTGCCAGCAGCCCCTTAGCGGGGGGGCCTTCGGCGGGAGATACGCAGTATTTT. Protein sequence: CASSPLAGGPSAGDTQYF.